The 2 T cell receptor beta chains given below trace back to one sample, sequenced in a study of T cell changes during pregnancy in multiple sclerosis. Sequenced by immunoSEQ multiplex PCR; TCRdb stores in-frame clones only, minus some. The sample lists 58,000 or so clones; 70% to 90% were seen once. The sample was peripheral blood, taken after pregnancy. These receptors came from a female donor with multiple sclerosis, enrolled in a pregnancy study.

V usage is TRBV2 and J usage is TRBJ1-6; possibly TRBD1 for D (5 bases). Germline V gene data show CDR1 as SNHLY and CDR2 as FYNNEI. Trimming stripped 4 bases from V and 0 bases from J, with 10 bases between. This CDR3 is built from 16 residues. CDR3 in amino acids: CASSGTDSSYNSPLHF. CDR3 DNA: TGTGCCAGCAGTGGAACAGACAGCTCCTATAATTCACCCCTCCACTTT.

This clone was picked up one time. The V call is TRBV6-1, the J call TRBJ1-5; TRBD1 is a possible D gene (5 bases). The CDR3 totals 15 residues. Trimming stripped 1 base from V and 8 bases from J, with 15 bases between. From germline, CDR1 is MNHNS and CDR2 SASEGT. In DNA, the CDR3 is TGTGCCAGCAGTGAAGAGAGGCAGGGCAGGGAGCCCCAGCATTTT. Its protein product is CASSEERQGREPQHF.